This T cell receptor beta chain was profiled in a study of shared clonotypes between healthy human individuals. In the study overall: Each donor had three CD4 naive, three CD4 memory, two CD8 naive and one CD8 memory plate. General study results and limits: The study sampled only blood, and tissue repertoires likely differ.

With 5 bases removed from V and 1 base from J, the gap between germline ends came to 9 bases. CDR1 is SGHVS and CDR2 is FQNEAQ in the germline V gene. This CDR3 is built from 14 residues. Donors were Caucasian adults residing in Nashville, Tennessee, USA. Original data processing: Filtering differed because ImmunoSEQ produced junction-only sequences that carried no quality scores. Assay used: immunoSEQ multiplex PCR; TCRdb lists only in-frame clones, some missing. That table furnishes V, J and clone size, whereas the DNA furnished D and trimming. The data show 850,000 to 1,200,000 clones, roughly 70% seen once. Concerning this clone itself: Antigen unknown.

This TCR derives from a man aged 18 to 29 in good health. V gene TRBV7-8 combines with J gene TRBJ1-3, with unresolved D. What was sequenced was memory CD4+ T cells sorted from blood. Noted subset: CD45RA-negative fraction. DNA for the CDR3: TGTGCCAGCAGCCCCCGAGCTTCTGGAAACACCATATATTTT. It codes for CASSPRASGNTIYF.